The 27 T cell receptor beta chains below were found in one sample sequenced in a study of Tregs in tolerant kidney transplant recipients. Produced via immunoSEQ multiplex PCR; TCRdb's table is partial and in-frame only. The sample lists approximately 67,000 clones; 92% were seen once. The material was CD8+ T cells from blood, obtained before the transplant. These receptors were collected from a human donor who received a combined kidney and bone marrow transplant.

V usage is TRBV7-6 and J usage is TRBJ2-2, with 12 bases matching TRBD2. The V segment lost 5 bases and the J segment 2 bases; nucleotides outside the gene matches: 9. This CDR3 is 18 amino acids long. Per germline, CDR1 SGHVS and CDR2 FNYEAQ. In DNA form, the CDR3 reads TGTGCCAGCAGCCGCCCCTGGACTAGCGGGACCAACACCGGGGAGCTGTTTTTT. Its protein product is CASSRPWTSGTNTGELFF.

Here the CDR3 reads CASSLLLGQGVGGELFF. In nucleotides, the CDR3 is TGTGCCAGCAGTTTATTACTCGGACAGGGCGTTGGCGGGGAGCTGTTTTTT. The chain uses TRBV27 and TRBJ2-2; 8 bases line up with TRBD1. With 1 base clipped from V and 7 bases from J, the junction kept 11 bases outside the gene matches. This CDR3 contains 17 residues. Looked up from germline, CDR1 is MNHEY and CDR2 is SMNVEV (reference sequence).

This sequence joins TRBV11-2 and TRBJ2-4; the D gene is possibly TRBD1 (6 bases). V was clipped by 4 bases and J by 5 bases, with 12 bases between them. This CDR3 comprises 14 residues. The V gene's germline CDR1 is SGHAT and CDR2 FQNNGV. CDR3 in DNA: TGTGCCAGCAGCTCGGACAGAGTGGAAAACATTCAGTACTTC. It specifies CASSSDRVENIQYF.

For the CDR3, the DNA is TGTGCCAGCAGTAAACAGGGGCGGGATTCACCCCTCCACTTT. This gives the protein CASSKQGRDSPLHF. The chain has TRBV6-1 and TRBJ1-6, with TRBD1 identical over 7 bases. V shed 5 bases, J shed 8 bases, and the junction held 6 bases outside the gene matches. The germline V gene encodes CDR1 MNHNS and CDR2 SASEGT. CDR3 size: 14 residues.

On this clone itself: Other nucleotide sequences in the sample specify the same CDR3. V gene TRBV27 combines with J gene TRBJ1-1, with 8 bases that match TRBD1. The CDR3 covers 14 residues. Germline loops: CDR1 MNHEY, CDR2 SMNVEV (reference sequence). After removal of 5 bases from V and 1 base from J, the junction contained 3 bases not matched to a gene. This chain's CDR3 is CASSLGQGNTEAFF. The CDR3, as DNA: TGTGCCAGCAGTCTAGGACAGGGGAACACTGAAGCTTTCTTT.

The DNA of the CDR3 is TGTGCCAGCAGCAATAACAGGGTTCTATACGAGCAGTACTTC. It translates to CASSNNRVLYEQYF. The gene calls are TRBV5-4 and TRBJ2-7; TRBD1 is a possible D gene (6 bases). Trimming pared 4 bases from V and 4 bases from J, leaving 15 bases between. CDR1 and CDR2 (germline): SGHNT, YYREEE (reference sequence). CDR3 length equals 14 residues.

The chain employs TRBV2 and TRBJ2-7; maybe TRBD2 (5 bases). The CDR3 runs to 13 residues. The germline V gene has CDR1 SNHLY and CDR2 FYNNEI. Trimming took 2 bases from V and 4 from J, leaving 9 bases between them. This CDR3 is CASSELARYEQYF. In DNA form, the CDR3 reads TGTGCCAGCAGTGAACTAGCTAGGTACGAGCAGTACTTC.

The V call is TRBV14, the J call TRBJ1-1; D not certain. The CDR3 has 20 amino acids. Trimming left V 0 bases short and J 1 base short, with 24 bases between. The germline V gene encodes CDR1 SGHDN and CDR2 FVKESK. The CDR3 sequence is CASSQDRTFISGSQNTEAFF. CDR3 nucleotides: TGTGCCAGCAGCCAAGATCGGACGTTCATTTCGGGGAGCCAGAACACTGAAGCTTTCTTT. Variable domain in full (rest from reference TRBV14 and TRBJ1-1): EAGVTQFPSHSVIEKGQTVTLRCDPISGHDNLYWYRRVMGKEIKFLLHFVKESKQDESGMPNNRFLAERTGGTYSTLKVQPAELEDSGVYFCASSQDRTFISGSQNTEAFFGQGTRLTVV.

The count of this clone is one. V gene TRBV5-6 combines with J gene TRBJ1-5; D might be TRBD1 (6 bases). Looked up from germline, CDR1 is SGHDT and CDR2 is YYEEEE. V lost 4 bases and J lost 6, with 14 bases in between. The CDR3 loop spans 14 amino acids. In DNA, the CDR3 is TGTGCCAGCAGCGCTTCAACAGGGATTCAGCCCCAGCATTTT. It is translated as CASSASTGIQPQHF.

The rearrangement joins TRBV6-5 to TRBJ2-7; 9 nucleotides match TRBD1. Germline V gene lookup returns CDR1 MNHEY and CDR2 SVGAGI. The CDR3 covers 14 residues. J lost 3 bases, V lost 3 bases, and 3 bases had no gene match. CDR3 residues: CASSYRDRVYEQYF. The CDR3 bases are TGTGCCAGCAGTTATCGGGACAGGGTCTACGAGCAGTACTTC.

The J gene is TRBJ2-5, the V gene TRBV13, with TRBD2 identical over 8 bases. Trimming at V came to 1 base and at J to 3 bases, leaving 1 base not matched to a gene. CDR3 length: 14 amino acids. The germline gives CDR1 PRHDT, CDR2 FYEKMQ (reference sequence). CDR3 sequence (DNA): TGTGCCAGCAGCTTAGTGACTAGCGAAGAGACCCAGTACTTC. Translating gives CASSLVTSEETQYF. Combining the CDR3 with reference TRBV13 and TRBJ2-5 gives the whole variable domain AAGVIQSPRHLIKEKRETATLKCYPIPRHDTVYWYQQGPGQDPQFLISFYEKMQSDKGSIPDRFSAQQFSDYHSELNMSSLELGDSALYFCASSLVTSEETQYFGPGTRLLVL.

The CDR3 coding sequence is TGTGCCAGCAGTGAAGCGTTCAGTAGCAATCAGCCCCAGCATTTT. Translated: CASSEAFSSNQPQHF. The chain has TRBV6-1 and TRBJ1-5, with D unclear. This CDR3 contains 15 residues. The V end was cut by 0 bases, the J end by 0 bases, with 6 bases between. Germline V gives CDR1 MNHNS, CDR2 SASEGT.

In nucleotides, the CDR3 is TGCGCCAGCAGCCTTCCCGGGAGCACCGGGGAGCTGTTTTTT. Encoded protein: CASSLPGSTGELFF. This rearrangement joins TRBV4-3 to TRBJ2-2; perhaps TRBD2 as D (6 bases). Trimming left V 4 bases short and J 4 bases short, with 10 bases between. The CDR3 is 14 residues long. Germline CDR1 reads LGHNA; CDR2 reads YSLEER.

The chain links TRBV2 to TRBJ2-5, with TRBD2 as a possible D gene (6 bases). The assigned J gene may be wrong: the sequence end matches TRBJ2-7 better. The CDR3 is 15 amino acids. Germline V lookup: CDR1 SNHLY, CDR2 FYNNEI. The CDR3 DNA reads as TGTGCCAGCAGGGTATGGGCTAGCGCGGACTACGAGCAGTACTTC. This encodes CASRVWASADYEQYF.

As to this clone: The same CDR3 can be traced to other DNA sequences in this sample. This chain connects TRBV4-1 to TRBJ1-6; D unclear. CDR3 length equals 14 residues. V was clipped by 1 base and J by 7 bases, with 8 bases between them. Germline assignment: CDR1 MGHRA and CDR2 YSYEKL. The CDR3 sequence: CASSQAPVNSPLHF. DNA of the CDR3: TGCGCCAGCAGCCAAGCACCGGTCAATTCACCCCTCCACTTT.

This clone occurred once. The V call is TRBV27, the J call TRBJ2-7; TRBD1 matches 8 bases. Germline V lookup: CDR1 MNHEY, CDR2 SMNVEV (reference sequence). V trimming: 5 bases; J trimming: 7 bases; junction bases outside the gene matches: 4. CDR3 length equals 12 residues. CDR3 amino acids: CASSQGAREQYF. The CDR3 DNA reads as TGTGCCAGCAGTCAGGGGGCTCGGGAGCAGTACTTC.

The CDR3 DNA reads TGTGCCAGCTCCGGGACAGCCTGGGTCTACGAGCAGTACTTC. Translated: CASSGTAWVYEQYF. This chain uses TRBV2 with TRBJ2-7, with TRBD1 identical over 7 bases. This CDR3 spans 14 amino acids. Germline lookup yields CDR1 SNHLY and CDR2 FYNNEI. Trimming removed 8 bases from V and 3 bases from J; junction bases left unmatched: 10.

The chain couples TRBV13 to TRBJ1-2; possibly TRBD1 for D (6 bases). V lost 5 bases and J lost 4, with 11 bases in between. Germline loops: CDR1 PRHDT, CDR2 FYEKMQ (reference sequence). CDR3 length equals 13 residues. The CDR3 spells CASSPGQTYGYTF. CDR3 in DNA: TGTGCCAGCAGCCCTGGACAGACCTATGGCTACACCTTC.

The chain links TRBV10-3 to TRBJ2-5; the match to TRBD1 covers 7 bases. V trimming: 0 bases; J trimming: 1 base; junction bases outside the gene matches: 2. Germline loops: CDR1 ENHRY, CDR2 SYGVKD. The CDR3 covers 15 residues. The CDR3 DNA reads as TGTGCCATCAGTGAGTCACGACAGGGCCAAGAGACCCAGTACTTC. Translated, it gives CAISESRQGQETQYF.

CDR3 amino acids: CASSTGSNTGELFF. The DNA of the CDR3 is TGTGCCAGCTCGACAGGGAGTAACACCGGGGAGCTGTTTTTT. The J gene is TRBJ2-2, the V gene TRBV5-6; 7 nucleotides match TRBD1. This CDR3 is built from 14 residues. CDR1 is SGHDT, CDR2 YYEEEE, per germline. Trimming at V came to 7 bases and at J to 2 bases, leaving 5 bases not matched to a gene.

The genes are TRBV2 and TRBJ2-2; 7 positions agree with TRBD1. CDR3 length equals 16 residues. Trimming removed 4 bases from V and 5 bases from J; junction bases left unmatched: 10. The germline gives CDR1 SNHLY, CDR2 FYNNEI. CDR3 DNA: TGTGCCAGCAGTGTGATTAGGACAGGAGGTACCGGGGAGCTGTTTTTT. This sequence encodes CASSVIRTGGTGELFF.

This chain links TRBV5-6 with TRBJ2-1, with a weak D call TRBD1 (7 bases). The V and J ends lost 4 bases and 3 bases respectively, with 14 bases between them. Per the germline V gene, CDR1 is SGHDT and CDR2 is YYEEEE. The CDR3 extends over 15 amino acids. The CDR3: CASSLEGAGYNEQFF. The CDR3 DNA sequence: TGTGCCAGCAGCCTGGAGGGGGCTGGCTACAATGAGCAGTTCTTC.

This chain uses TRBV19 with TRBJ1-4; D remains ambiguous. This CDR3 contains 10 residues. From germline, CDR1 is LNHDA and CDR2 SQIVND (reference sequence). Deletions cut 5 bases from V and 8 bases from J, with 3 bases between. The CDR3 nucleotides read TGTGCCAGTAGTCGGGAAAAACTGTTTTTT. It yields the protein CASSREKLFF. Based on the CDR3 plus reference TRBV19 and TRBJ1-4, the full variable domain is DGGITQSPKYLFRKEGQNVTLSCEQNLNHDAMYWYRQDPGQGLRLIYYSQIVNDFQKGDIAEGYSVSREKKESFPLTVTSAQKNPTAFYLCASSREKLFFGSGTQLSVL.

The V and J genes are TRBV15 and TRBJ1-1; possible D gene TRBD1, 5 bases. Trimming removed 1 base at V and 0 bases at J, with 12 bases between. The CDR3 has 16 residues. CDR1 and CDR2 from the germline V gene are LNHNV and YYDKDF (reference sequence). The CDR3 DNA sequence: TGTGCCACCAGCAGAGGGGGGGAGGGCATGAACACTGAAGCTTTCTTT. Translating gives CATSRGGEGMNTEAFF.

The chain links TRBV19 to TRBJ2-1; TRBD2 aligns across 9 bases. Unmatched junction bases numbered 6, after V lost 5 bases and J lost 7 bases. The CDR3 sequence is 14 residues long. The germline gives CDR1 LNHDA, CDR2 SQIVND (reference sequence). Here the CDR3 DNA reads TGTGCCAGTAGTGGGACTAGCCAGAAAAATGAGCAGTTCTTC. This gives the protein CASSGTSQKNEQFF.

V gene TRBV21-1 combines with J gene TRBJ1-1; the DNA was not compared with TRBD1, the D call given in the table. TRBV21-1 is reported as a pseudogene. The CDR3 length is 19 residues. The CDR3 DNA is TGTGCCAGCAGCAAAGAAAACGTCGACAGGGTAAAGGCTGGCACTGAAGCTTTCTTT. Protein: CASSKENVDRVKAGTEAFF.

The genes are TRBV7-2 and TRBJ2-7; D is perhaps TRBD2 (5 bases). This CDR3 is built from 14 residues. V was shortened by 3 bases and J by 2 bases, with 11 bases between the two germline ends. In germline, CDR1 is SGHTA, CDR2 FQGNSA. The CDR3 nucleotides are TGTGCCAGCAGCTTCTATACCGGGGCCTACGAGCAGTACTTC. It codes for CASSFYTGAYEQYF.